This is a list of T cell receptor beta chains from one sample in a study of immune evolution from preneoplasia to lung adenocarcinoma. Produced via immunoSEQ multiplex PCR; TCRdb's table is partial and in-frame only. The sample contains around 4,000 clones, 70% to 90% of which appear only once. Sequenced sample: FFPE lung adenocarcinoma in situ tissue. The source is a person in their 70s with lung adenocarcinoma. Each CDR3 is given with its conserved first and last residue. Each record gives: D gene, V gene, clone size, J gene, CDR3 protein, CDR3 DNA. D genes are given only for firm matches. The size field is filled for only some rows; it gives once, few, many or a size class.

D: .
V: TRBV28
size: .
J: TRBJ1-1
CDR3: CASSPRASGSTEAFF
DNA: TGTGCCAGCAGTCCCCGGGCCTCAGGCAGCACTGAAGCTTTCTTT

D: TRBD2
V: TRBV4-1
size: once
J: TRBJ2-7
CDR3: CASSQGGLADNYEQYF
DNA: TGCGCCAGCAGCCAAGGAGGACTAGCGGATAACTACGAGCAGTACTTC

D: .
V: TRBV29-1
size: .
J: TRBJ2-7
CDR3: CSVEGRARGEQYF
DNA: TGCAGCGTTGAGGGAAGGGCCCGGGGGGAGCAGTACTTC

D: .
V: TRBV7-3
size: few
J: TRBJ2-5
CDR3: CASSLGRTQETQYF
DNA: TGTGCCAGCAGCTTAGGCAGGACCCAAGAGACCCAGTACTTC

D: TRBD2
V: TRBV18
size: .
J: TRBJ2-5
CDR3: CASSPRLAGAETQYF
DNA: TGTGCCAGCTCACCACGCCTAGCGGGAGCGGAGACCCAGTACTTC

D: TRBD2
V: TRBV4-1
size: .
J: TRBJ2-3
CDR3: CASSQDLAGDQDTQYF
DNA: TGCGCCAGCAGCCAAGATCTAGCGGGAGATCAAGATACGCAGTATTTT

D: .
V: TRBV4-1
size: .
J: TRBJ1-2
CDR3: CASSQGRREGYTF
DNA: TGCGCCAGCAGCCAAGGGAGGAGGGAGGGCTACACCTTC

D: TRBD1
V: TRBV5-4
size: .
J: TRBJ1-6
CDR3: CASSRDSGDSPLHF
DNA: TGTGCCAGCAGCAGGGACAGCGGTGATTCACCCCTCCACTTT

D: .
V: TRBV5-4
size: .
J: TRBJ2-2
CDR3: CASSLGSTGELFF
DNA: TGTGCCAGCAGCTTGGGCAGCACCGGGGAGCTGTTTTTT

D: .
V: TRBV21-1
size: .
J: TRBJ2-7
CDR3: CASTLQGTLVNF
DNA: TGTGCCAGCACTCTACAGGGGACGTTGGTGAACTTC

D: .
V: TRBV30
size: .
J: TRBJ1-4
CDR3: CAWRDLAEKLFF
DNA: TGTGCCTGGAGGGATCTTGCGGAAAAACTGTTTTTT

D: .
V: TRBV5-1
size: few
J: TRBJ1-5
CDR3: CASSADSNQPQHF
DNA: TGCGCCAGCAGCGCGGATAGCAATCAGCCCCAGCATTTT

D: .
V: TRBV5-8
size: few
J: TRBJ2-7
CDR3: CASSLESLGEQYF
DNA: TGTGCCAGCAGCCTCGAGTCCCTTGGGGAGCAGTACTTC

D: .
V: TRBV5-8
size: .
J: TRBJ1-4
CDR3: CASSSRAKEKLFF
DNA: TGTGCCAGCAGCTCTCGGGCTAAGGAAAAACTGTTTTTT

D: .
V: TRBV14
size: .
J: TRBJ2-1
CDR3: CASSQVGQGFINEQFF
DNA: TGTGCCAGCAGCCAAGTGGGCCAGGGGTTTATCAATGAGCAGTTCTTC

D: TRBD2
V: TRBV6-5
size: .
J: TRBJ2-7
CDR3: CASSHQSSGSSRKYF
DNA: TGTGCCAGCAGCCACCAAAGTAGCGGGAGTTCTCGAAAGTACTTC

D: TRBD1
V: TRBV19
size: once
J: TRBJ2-7
CDR3: CASSDRQGFSYEQYF
DNA: TGTGCCAGTAGTGACAGACAGGGGTTCTCCTACGAGCAGTACTTC

D: .
V: TRBV7-9
size: .
J: TRBJ2-7
CDR3: CASSLVSYEQYF
DNA: TGTGCCAGCAGCTTAGTGTCCTACGAGCAGTACTTC

D: .
V: TRBV5-6
size: .
J: TRBJ1-1
CDR3: CASSPGGWNTEAFF
DNA: TGTGCCAGCAGCCCTGGGGGTTGGAACACTGAAGCTTTCTTT

D: TRBD1
V: TRBV5-1
size: .
J: TRBJ1-2
CDR3: CASSITGGEYGYTF
DNA: TGCGCCAGCAGCATCACAGGGGGCGAATATGGCTACACCTTC

D: TRBD1
V: TRBV4-2
size: .
J: TRBJ1-3
CDR3: CASSQEDRAGNTIYF
DNA: TGTGCCAGCAGCCAAGAGGACAGGGCTGGAAACACCATATATTTT

D: .
V: TRBV7-2
size: .
J: TRBJ1-1
CDR3: CASSLGGGVMNTEAFF
DNA: TGTGCCAGCAGCTTAGGGGGAGGGGTCATGAACACTGAAGCTTTCTTT

D: TRBD1
V: TRBV20-1
size: few
J: TRBJ2-7
CDR3: CSADRGYEQYF
DNA: TGCAGTGCTGACAGGGGGTACGAGCAGTACTTC

D: .
V: TRBV7-9
size: .
J: TRBJ1-2
CDR3: CASSRVWDKGNYGYTF
DNA: TGTGCCAGCAGCCGCGTATGGGATAAGGGGAACTATGGCTACACCTTC

D: .
V: TRBV7-2
size: .
J: TRBJ2-7
CDR3: CASSLQEDSAYEQYF
DNA: TGTGCCAGCAGCTTACAGGAGGACAGCGCCTACGAGCAGTACTTC

D: TRBD1
V: TRBV5-1
size: .
J: TRBJ1-1
CDR3: CASSLTGGNTEAFF
DNA: TGCGCCAGCAGTTTAACAGGGGGTAACACTGAAGCTTTCTTT

D: .
V: TRBV9
size: .
J: TRBJ1-2
CDR3: CASSVGQGNYGYTF
DNA: TGTGCCAGCAGCGTAGGTCAGGGGAACTATGGCTACACCTTC

D: .
V: TRBV19
size: .
J: TRBJ2-7
CDR3: CASSNKAGDSYEQYF
DNA: TGTGCCAGTAGTAATAAGGCAGGGGACTCCTACGAGCAGTACTTC

D: TRBD2
V: TRBV5-4
size: .
J: TRBJ2-1
CDR3: CASSDIRLLAGGYNEQFF
DNA: TGTGCCAGCAGCGACATTAGGTTGCTGGCGGGGGGGTACAATGAGCAGTTCTTC

D: .
V: TRBV21-1
size: once
J: TRBJ1-1
CDR3: CASRSFAVDGTDREAFF
DNA: TGTGCCAGCAGGTCCTTCGCGGTAGATGGGACAGACCGTGAAGCTTTCTTT

D: .
V: TRBV18
size: .
J: TRBJ2-1
CDR3: CASRGGIGYNEQFF
DNA: TGTGCCAGCCGTGGGGGTATTGGATACAATGAGCAGTTCTTC

D: .
V: TRBV28
size: .
J: TRBJ1-2
CDR3: CASSWGIYGYTF
DNA: TGTGCCAGCAGTTGGGGGATCTATGGCTACACCTTC

D: .
V: TRBV6-5
size: .
J: TRBJ1-1
CDR3: CAVVRGDANTEAFF
DNA: TGTGCCGTCGTTCGGGGGGATGCGAACACTGAAGCTTTCTTT

D: .
V: TRBV7-9
size: .
J: TRBJ2-7
CDR3: CASSLVVTGRLYF
DNA: TGTGCCAGCAGCTTAGTGGTAACGGGACGCTTGTACTTC

D: TRBD1
V: TRBV7-8
size: .
J: TRBJ1-4
CDR3: CASSLATGGHEKLFF
DNA: TGTGCCAGCAGCTTAGCGACAGGGGGGCATGAAAAACTGTTTTTT

D: .
V: TRBV5-1
size: .
J: TRBJ2-3
CDR3: CASSPALVQTDTQYF
DNA: TGCGCCAGCAGCCCCGCCTTGGTCCAGACAGATACGCAGTATTTT

D: TRBD2
V: TRBV30
size: .
J: TRBJ2-7
CDR3: CAGHPGLALSEQYF
DNA: TGTGCCGGACATCCGGGACTAGCACTGTCCGAGCAGTACTTC

D: .
V: TRBV5-1
size: .
J: TRBJ1-1
CDR3: CASSFVLNTEAFF
DNA: TGCGCCAGCAGCTTCGTCTTGAACACTGAAGCTTTCTTT

D: .
V: TRBV5-5
size: .
J: TRBJ2-7
CDR3: CASGWNPGSASYEQYF
DNA: TGTGCCAGCGGATGGAACCCCGGGTCAGCATCCTACGAGCAGTACTTC

D: .
V: TRBV19
size: .
J: TRBJ2-5
CDR3: CASKAGRALGQETQYF
DNA: TGTGCCAGTAAAGCCGGACGAGCCTTAGGGCAAGAGACCCAGTACTTC

D: .
V: TRBV6-5
size: once
J: TRBJ2-1
CDR3: CASSYSAGTYNEQFF
DNA: TGTGCCAGCAGTTACTCCGCGGGCACCTACAATGAGCAGTTCTTC

D: TRBD2
V: TRBV28
size: .
J: TRBJ2-7
CDR3: CASTSGGSLPYEQYF
DNA: TGTGCCAGCACCTCTGGCGGGAGTCTGCCCTACGAGCAGTACTTC

D: .
V: TRBV10-3
size: .
J: TRBJ2-3
CDR3: CAISEIDTQYF
DNA: TGTGCCATCAGTGAGATAGATACGCAGTATTTT

D: .
V: TRBV5-1
size: .
J: TRBJ2-3
CDR3: CASSPIGETDTQYF
DNA: TGCGCCAGCAGCCCGATAGGGGAGACAGATACGCAGTATTTT

D: .
V: TRBV4-2
size: .
J: TRBJ2-5
CDR3: CASSQRLGVETQYF
DNA: TGTGCCAGCAGCCAACGTCTCGGGGTAGAGACCCAGTACTTC

D: .
V: TRBV6-6
size: few
J: TRBJ2-7
CDR3: CASFTGREQYF
DNA: TGTGCCAGCTTCACAGGGAGGGAGCAGTACTTC

D: TRBD1
V: TRBV30
size: .
J: TRBJ2-2
CDR3: CAWSGQGKVTGELFF
DNA: TGTGCCTGGAGTGGACAGGGGAAGGTCACCGGGGAGCTGTTTTTT

D: TRBD2
V: TRBV5-1
size: .
J: TRBJ2-1
CDR3: CASSLAYATSGSNNEQFF
DNA: TGCGCCAGCAGCTTGGCGTACGCGACTAGCGGGAGTAATAATGAGCAGTTCTTC

D: TRBD2
V: TRBV7-9
size: .
J: TRBJ2-7
CDR3: CASSLNVAGDYEQYF
DNA: TGTGCCAGCAGCTTAAATGTAGCGGGAGACTACGAGCAGTACTTC

D: .
V: TRBV4-2
size: .
J: TRBJ1-1
CDR3: CASSRSSGTNTEAFF
DNA: TGTGCCAGCAGCCGTTCGTCAGGGACGAACACTGAAGCTTTCTTT

D: .
V: TRBV15
size: once
J: TRBJ2-7
CDR3: CATSTRTAHEQYF
DNA: TGTGCCACCAGCACCAGGACAGCCCACGAGCAGTACTTC

D: .
V: TRBV30
size: .
J: TRBJ2-1
CDR3: CAWSANYNEQFF
DNA: TGTGCCTGGAGTGCCAATTACAATGAGCAGTTCTTC

D: TRBD1
V: TRBV4-1
size: .
J: TRBJ2-5
CDR3: CASSQEGQGWVETQYF
DNA: TGCGCCAGCAGCCAAGAGGGACAGGGTTGGGTAGAGACCCAGTACTTC

D: .
V: TRBV19
size: .
J: TRBJ2-3
CDR3: CASSIVPGRDTQYF
DNA: TGTGCCAGTAGTATAGTGCCGGGGAGGGATACGCAGTATTTT

D: .
V: TRBV18
size: .
J: TRBJ1-1
CDR3: CASSPGRRTLGTEAFF
DNA: TGTGCCAGCTCACCTGGCCGGCGGACTTTGGGCACTGAAGCTTTCTTT

D: .
V: TRBV7-8
size: once
J: TRBJ1-1
CDR3: CASSHRGSGNTEAFF
DNA: TGTGCCAGCAGCCACCGGGGTTCGGGGAACACTGAAGCTTTCTTT

D: TRBD1
V: TRBV30
size: .
J: TRBJ2-7
CDR3: CAWSRRRTGIREQYF
DNA: TGTGCCTGGAGTAGGAGGAGGACAGGGATACGGGAGCAGTACTTC

D: .
V: TRBV6-1
size: .
J: TRBJ2-1
CDR3: CASKWTAYNEQFF
DNA: TGTGCCAGCAAATGGACAGCCTACAATGAGCAGTTCTTC

D: .
V: TRBV4-1
size: .
J: TRBJ2-7
CDR3: CASSQLLSGSMYEQYF
DNA: TGCGCCAGCAGCCAATTATTAAGTGGATCGATGTACGAGCAGTACTTC